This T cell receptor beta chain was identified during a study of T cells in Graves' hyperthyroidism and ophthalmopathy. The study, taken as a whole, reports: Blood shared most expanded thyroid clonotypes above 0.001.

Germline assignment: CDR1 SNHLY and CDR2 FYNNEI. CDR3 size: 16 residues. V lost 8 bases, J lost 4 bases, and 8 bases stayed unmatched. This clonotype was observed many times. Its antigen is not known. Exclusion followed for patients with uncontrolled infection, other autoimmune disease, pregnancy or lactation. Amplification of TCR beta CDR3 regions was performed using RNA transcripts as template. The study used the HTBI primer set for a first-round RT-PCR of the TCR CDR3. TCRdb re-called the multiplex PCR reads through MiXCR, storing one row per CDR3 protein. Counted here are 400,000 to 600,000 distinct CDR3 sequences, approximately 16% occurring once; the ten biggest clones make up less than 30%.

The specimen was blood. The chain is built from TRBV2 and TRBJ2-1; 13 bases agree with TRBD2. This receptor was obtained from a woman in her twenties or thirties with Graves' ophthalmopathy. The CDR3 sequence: CASSWTSGSGYNEQFF. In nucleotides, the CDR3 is TGTGCCAGCTCCTGGACTAGCGGGAGTGGTTACAATGAGCAGTTCTTC.